Each of the 4 T cell receptor beta chains below was sequenced from the same sample in a study of regulatory T cells in long-lasting Graves disease. The TCR beta library used iRepertoire HTBI primers with Arm-PCR amplification of CDR3. Each CDR3 protein is one row after TCRdb ran MiXCR on the multiplex PCR reads. This sample has roughly 610,000 distinct CDR3 sequences, with roughly a sixth found just once. The sample's time point: newly diagnosed GD, antithyroid drugs for less than 3 months. After RNA was extracted from PBMCs, the TCR library was made from it. The same data also contributed to another study, on T cells in Graves' hyperthyroidism and ophthalmopathy.

The starting material was peripheral blood mononuclear cells (PBMCs), obtained at new diagnosis, from a patient treated with antithyroid drugs. The receptor set was obtained from a man aged 18 to 35 with Graves disease.

This clonotype has a count of ten or more. The V and J genes are TRBV30 and TRBJ1-1; D might be TRBD1 (5 bases). Germline CDR1 GTSNPN, CDR2 SVGIG (reference sequence). Trimming cost V 2 bases and J 5 bases, with 15 bases left between them. The CDR3 totals 14 residues. This CDR3 reads CAWSNIIGGTEAFF. The DNA of the CDR3 is TGTGCCTGGAGTAATATCATTGGGGGAACTGAAGCTTTCTTT.

The CDR3 coding sequence is TGCGCCAGCAGCTTGGTCGGAGGGGGCACTGGGGCCAACGTCCTGACTTTC. This sequence encodes CASSLVGGGTGANVLTF. The V gene is TRBV5-1, the J gene TRBJ2-6; D may be TRBD1 (7 bases). In germline, CDR1 is SGHRS, CDR2 YFSETQ. V was cut by 0 bases and J by 2 bases, with 12 bases left in between. The CDR3 spans 17 residues. Full variable domain (remainder filled in from reference TRBV5-1 and TRBJ2-6): KAGVTQTPRYLIKTRGQQVTLSCSPISGHRSVSWYQQTPGQGLQFLFEYFSETQRNKGNFPGRFSGRQFSNSRSEMNVSTLELGDSALYLCASSLVGGGTGANVLTFGAGSRLTVL.

This sequence joins TRBV5-1 and TRBJ2-7; the D gene is possibly TRBD2 (8 bases). Germline V gene lookup returns CDR1 SGHRS and CDR2 YFSETQ. The V end was cut by 1 base, the J end by 2 bases, with 19 bases between. This CDR3 contains 17 residues. The CDR3 loop reads CASSLNPPGGTAYEQYF. Here the CDR3 DNA reads TGCGCCAGCAGCTTGAACCCGCCGGGAGGGACAGCCTACGAGCAGTACTTC.

In this sample, this clonotype turned up many times. This chain joins TRBV30 and TRBJ1-5; tentative D call: TRBD1 (6 bases). Germline values: CDR1 GTSNPN, CDR2 SVGIG (reference sequence). This CDR3 contains 14 residues. Trimming cost V 0 bases and J 7 bases, with 13 bases left between them. CDR3 coding DNA: TGTGCCTGGAGTGTACAGGGTTTCGGGCAGCCCCAGCATTTT. Protein: CAWSVQGFGQPQHF.